This passage covers 21 T cell receptor beta chains from one sample sequenced in a study of cytomegalovirus exposure and HLA in healthy donors. The primer mix had 60 Vbeta and 13 Jbeta primers. Profiled with immunoSEQ multiplex PCR; TCRdb holds only in-frame clones, not every one. The table lists some 130,000 clones, around three quarters of them singletons. The sample consisted of PBMCs. The receptors were gathered from a man aged 25-45 years in good health and CMV-seronegative.

This chain joins TRBV27 and TRBJ2-7, with D maybe TRBD1 (6 bases). In germline, CDR1 is MNHEY, CDR2 SMNVEV (reference sequence). V lost 6 bases and J 2 bases, leaving 17 bases between the germline ends. This CDR3 comprises 15 residues. CDR3 sequence reads: CASRVRGIETYEQYF. As DNA, the CDR3 is TGTGCCAGCAGAGTCAGGGGTATTGAAACCTACGAGCAGTACTTC.

The V gene is TRBV7-2, the J gene TRBJ2-1, with 14 bases that match TRBD2. The CDR3 consists of 16 residues. V trimming: 1 base; J trimming: 7 bases; junction bases outside the gene matches: 3. Germline V gene data show CDR1 as SGHTA and CDR2 as FQGNSA. The CDR3 nucleotides are TGTGCCAGCAGCTTAGGGGGACTAGCGGGAGAGAATGAGCAGTTCTTC. Its translation is CASSLGGLAGENEQFF.

The chain couples TRBV6-5 to TRBJ1-1; D is unresolved. CDR1 is MNHEY and CDR2 is SVGAGI in the germline V gene. This CDR3 has 15 amino acids. The germline V and J ends were trimmed by 0 bases and 6 bases, with 14 bases remaining between them. The CDR3 DNA is TGTGCCAGCAGTTACTCGACTACCCCGGAACCTGAAGCTTTCTTT. It is translated as CASSYSTTPEPEAFF.

The chain recombines TRBV4-1 with TRBJ2-1; D is undetermined. Trimming took 1 base from V and 0 from J, leaving 10 bases between them. Germline CDR1 is MGHRA and CDR2 is YSYEKL. The CDR3 consists of 16 residues. The CDR3 sequence: CASSQGLVSSYNEQFF. The CDR3 DNA sequence: TGCGCCAGCAGCCAAGGACTGGTGAGCTCCTACAATGAGCAGTTCTTC.

This sequence joins TRBV4-3 and TRBJ2-1; 11 bases align to TRBD2. The germline V gene encodes CDR1 LGHNA and CDR2 YSLEER. J gave up 9 bases and V 4 bases, and 8 bases lay outside the gene matches. CDR3 size: 15 residues. DNA of the CDR3: TGCGCCAGCAGCCGAGCTAGCGGGAGGTATCCTGAGCAGTTCTTC. The encoded protein is CASSRASGRYPEQFF.

V gene TRBV15 combines with J gene TRBJ2-1; 9 positions agree with TRBD2. The CDR3 extends over 15 amino acids. V shed 5 bases, J shed 4 bases, and the junction held 6 bases outside the gene matches. Looked up from germline, CDR1 is LNHNV and CDR2 is YYDKDF (reference sequence). The CDR3 sequence is CATSGRLAAYNEQFF. The CDR3 bases are TGTGCCACCAGCGGTAGACTAGCGGCGTACAATGAGCAGTTCTTC.

Points on this clone: A junction boundary mismatches the germline segment, possibly from a read error. The gene calls are TRBV6-5 and TRBJ1-5; maybe TRBD1 (5 bases). From germline, CDR1 is MNHEY and CDR2 SVGAGI. The CDR3 sequence is 15 residues long. CDR3 residues: CASSRDSYSNQPQNF. The CDR3 nucleotides read TGTGCCAGCAGCCGCGACAGTTATAGCAATCAGCCCCAGAATTTT.

The chain employs TRBV5-6 and TRBJ1-2; D unclear. Trimming left V 0 bases short and J 5 bases short, with 17 bases between. Germline-derived CDR1 and CDR2 are SGHDT and YYEEEE. The CDR3 contains 16 residues. The CDR3 spells CASSLVQAYQLYGYTF. The DNA of the CDR3 is TGTGCCAGCAGCTTGGTTCAGGCGTACCAATTGTATGGCTACACCTTC. Together with reference TRBV5-6 and TRBJ1-2, the CDR3 gives the full variable domain: DAGVTQSPTHLIKTRGQQVTLRCSPKSGHDTVSWYQQALGQGPQFIFQYYEEEERQRGNFPDRFSGHQFPNYSSELNVNALLLGDSALYLCASSLVQAYQLYGYTFGSGTRLTVV.

The genes are TRBV10-3 and TRBJ1-2, with D perhaps matching TRBD1 (6 bases). The germline V and J ends were trimmed by 6 bases and 0 bases, with 14 bases remaining between them. Germline loops: CDR1 ENHRY, CDR2 SYGVKD. This CDR3 contains 15 residues. The DNA of the CDR3 is TGTGCCATCAGAGATCGGGACAACCCTAACTATGGCTACACCTTC. Its protein is CAIRDRDNPNYGYTF.

This clone has a handful of counts. V gene TRBV18 combines with J gene TRBJ1-4; 8 nucleotides line up with TRBD1. Germline V gene data show CDR1 as KGHSH and CDR2 as LQKENI. V dropped 3 bases and J dropped 4; count of bases not matched to a gene: 4. The CDR3 is made up of 15 amino acids. CDR3 DNA sequence: TGTGCCAGCTCACCTGGACAGGGACTTAATGAAAAACTGTTTTTT. This sequence encodes CASSPGQGLNEKLFF. Supplemented by reference TRBV18 and TRBJ1-4, the full variable domain reads NAGVMQNPRHLVRRRGQEARLRCSPMKGHSHVYWYRQLPEEGLKFMVYLQKENIIDESGMPKERFSAEFPKEGPSILRIQQVVRGDSAAYFCASSPGQGLNEKLFFGSGTQLSVL.

This clone has a count of ten or more. The chain carries TRBV19 and TRBJ2-5; a weak D match, TRBD2 (5 bases). CDR3 size: 12 residues. V lost 3 bases and J 4 bases, leaving 6 bases between the germline ends. Germline CDR1 and CDR2: LNHDA and SQIVND (reference sequence). CDR3 in DNA: TGTGCCAGTAGTATTGGAGGAGAGACCCAGTACTTC. It specifies CASSIGGETQYF.

J is TRBJ2-7 and V is TRBV5-4, with 7 bases identical to TRBD1. The CDR3 spans 14 residues. With 3 bases clipped from V and 3 bases from J, the junction kept 6 bases outside the gene matches. CDR1 is SGHNT and CDR2 is YYREEE in the germline V gene (reference sequence). CDR3 amino acids: CASSSGQRNYEQYF. In nucleotides, the CDR3 is TGTGCCAGCAGCTCGGGACAGCGTAACTACGAGCAGTACTTC.

The gene calls are TRBV29-1 and TRBJ1-2; 7 positions agree with TRBD1. The CDR3 totals 15 residues. CDR1 SQVTM and CDR2 ANQGSEA come from the germline V gene. With 7 bases clipped from V and 8 bases from J, the junction kept 19 bases outside the gene matches. In nucleotides, the CDR3 is TGCAGCGCCAATCAGGGGGGACAGCGAAGGAGGGGCTACACCTTC. It translates to CSANQGGQRRRGYTF. Based on the CDR3 plus reference TRBV29-1 and TRBJ1-2, the full variable domain is SAVISQKPSRDICQRGTSLTIQCQVDSQVTMMFWYRQQPGQSLTLIATANQGSEATYESGFVIDKFPISRPNLTFSTLTVSNMSPEDSSIYLCSANQGGQRRRGYTFGSGTRLTVV.

This chain connects TRBV27 to TRBJ2-3, with 11 bases identical to TRBD2. V lost 5 bases and J lost 4; bases outside the gene matches: 14. The CDR3 contains 18 residues. Germline lookup yields CDR1 MNHEY and CDR2 SMNVEV (reference sequence). As DNA, the CDR3 is TGTGCCAGCAGTCAACCGACCTGGACTAGCGGGTGGTCAGATACGCAGTATTTT. It is translated as CASSQPTWTSGWSDTQYF.

V and J are TRBV15 and TRBJ2-5; TRBD2 agrees at 8 bases. Looked up from germline, CDR1 is LNHNV and CDR2 is YYDKDF (reference sequence). The junction had 4 bases not matched to a gene; V was cut back by 2 bases and J by 5 bases. This CDR3 is 14 amino acids long. The CDR3 nucleotides are TGTGCCACCAGCAGATCGGGGGGGTGGGAGACCCAGTACTTC. Residues: CATSRSGGWETQYF.

This clone was observed a handful of times. V is TRBV6-5 and J is TRBJ1-1, with D maybe TRBD1 (5 bases). There are 13 residues in the CDR3. Germline lookup yields CDR1 MNHEY and CDR2 SVGAGI. V was trimmed by 0 bases and J by 11 bases, leaving 13 bases between them. The CDR3, as DNA: TGTGCCAGCAGTTACTCCCTGGGGGGTGGGGCTTTCTTT. Encoded protein: CASSYSLGGGAFF.

The V gene is TRBV6-5, the J gene TRBJ1-5, with D maybe TRBD1 (5 bases). The V gene's germline CDR1 is MNHEY and CDR2 SVGAGI. V was shortened by 6 bases and J by 4 bases, with 10 bases between the two germline ends. The CDR3 consists of 13 residues. CDR3 sequence reads: CASSVRANQPQHF. The CDR3 DNA reads TGTGCCAGCAGCGTCAGGGCAAATCAGCCCCAGCATTTT.

The rearrangement joins TRBV30 to TRBJ1-1; 7 bases are a match to TRBD1. The germline V gene encodes CDR1 GTSNPN and CDR2 SVGIG (reference sequence). This CDR3 region has 13 residues. J was trimmed by 0 bases and V by 4 bases; bases with no gene match: 2. Here the CDR3 DNA reads TGTGCCTGGACAGGGGGTATGAACACTGAAGCTTTCTTT. Amino acid sequence: CAWTGGMNTEAFF.

The chain has TRBV15 and TRBJ2-5; D is perhaps TRBD2 (7 bases). The J call is uncertain, as TRBJ2-7 better fits the DNA end. Looked up from germline, CDR1 is LNHNV and CDR2 is YYDKDF (reference sequence). This CDR3 is built from 13 residues. CDR3 protein: CATSHGGGGEQYF. The CDR3 DNA sequence: TGTGCCACCAGCCATGGGGGGGGCGGCGAGCAGTACTTC.

This chain uses TRBV4-1 with TRBJ2-7, with TRBD1 matching 9 bases. This CDR3 is 17 amino acids long. CDR1 and CDR2 from the germline V gene are MGHRA and YSYEKL. The J segment lost 2 bases and the V segment lost 4 bases, leaving 12 bases of the junction unmatched. The CDR3 protein is CASSRGPTQGATYEQYF. CDR3 bases: TGCGCCAGCAGCCGAGGCCCGACACAGGGGGCGACCTACGAGCAGTACTTC.

The chain links TRBV19 to TRBJ2-1; 8 nucleotides align to TRBD2. Germline-derived CDR1 and CDR2 are LNHDA and SQIVND (reference sequence). With V trimmed by 6 bases and J by 2 bases, 9 bases remained unmatched. The CDR3 length is 16 residues. CDR3 bases: TGTGCCAGTAGGACGAACGGAGCGGGAGCCTACAATGAGCAGTTCTTC. This translates into CASRTNGAGAYNEQFF.